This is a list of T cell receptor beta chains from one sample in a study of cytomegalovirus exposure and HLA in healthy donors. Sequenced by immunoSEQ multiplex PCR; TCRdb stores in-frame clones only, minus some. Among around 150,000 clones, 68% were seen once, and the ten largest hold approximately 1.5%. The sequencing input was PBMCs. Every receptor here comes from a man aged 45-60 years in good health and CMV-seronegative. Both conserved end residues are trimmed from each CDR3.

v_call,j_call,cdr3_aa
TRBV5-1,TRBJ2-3,ATGSGGAGTDTQY
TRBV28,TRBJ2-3,ASSLVGRVGADTQY
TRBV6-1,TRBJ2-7,ASSEASTYSYEQY
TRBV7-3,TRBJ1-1,ASSLTVNREAF
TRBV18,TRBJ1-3,ASSPSGQNSGNTIY
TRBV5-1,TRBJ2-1,ASSLAPGGESNEQF
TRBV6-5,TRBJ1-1,ASSWGGSNTEAF
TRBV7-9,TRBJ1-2,ASSPLGGTGDPTNYGYT
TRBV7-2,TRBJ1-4,ASSLMSEGLF
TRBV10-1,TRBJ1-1,ASSESRTGGGEAF